This TCR beta chain originates from a study of vaccination and CD4 T cells after COVID-19. Looking at the study overall: After nasal swab PCR-confirmed SARS-CoV-2, several convalescents had mild disease and one severe. Samples were taken after vaccination, a median of around 67 days after dose two, with a range of 14 to 241. Study-wide points: There was no significant change from about 20 to 38 median reactive clonotypes.

Sequencing of the DNA from cultured CD4+ T cells was carried out with the Oncomine TCR Beta short-read assay. TCRdb called the PCR reads again in MiXCR, with one record for every CDR3 protein. The sample gives around 18,000 distinct CDR3 sequences, about 75% of which show up once; 15% to 20% is in the top ten. As to treatment: roughly ten-day PBMC culture with coronavirus spike peptide pools or control peptides (ViraFEST assay). Trimming cost V 0 bases and J 8 bases, with 8 bases left between them. CDR1 and CDR2 from the germline V gene are GTSNPN and SVGIG (reference sequence). The CDR3 totals 12 residues. Comment on this clonotype: No antigen is known for it.

This TCR was recovered from a human donor who had recovered from COVID-19. The sequencing input was CD4+ T cells from blood, cultured in vitro. V and J are TRBV30 and TRBJ2-1; D is undetermined. The CDR3 here is CAWSVLSDEQFF. DNA of the CDR3: TGTGCCTGGAGTGTACTAAGCGATGAGCAGTTCTTC.